A selection of T cell receptor beta chains follows, all from one sample in a study of CD8+ T cells in alopecia areata. This table comes from immunoSEQ multiplex PCR, and its TCRdb copy is limited to in-frame clones, with some not included. The sample includes hundreds of thousands of clones, roughly two thirds of them seen just once. The sample consisted of CD4+ T cells sorted from blood, taken at week 0. All receptors derive from a human donor with alopecia areata. The CDR3 runs from the conserved cysteine through the conserved F or W. The D gene is left open where the match is weak. Rows give clone size only sometimes, using once, few, many, or a class for an expanded clone.

v_gene	abundance	j_gene	d_gene	CDR3nt	CDR3aa
TRBV2	-	TRBJ2-7	-	TGTGCCAGCAGAGCTGGTATATCCTACGAGCAGTACTTC	CASRAGISYEQYF
TRBV30	-	TRBJ1-2	-	TGTGCCTGGAGTCAGGGGAATGGCTACACCTTC	CAWSQGNGYTF
TRBV30	-	TRBJ2-1	-	TGTGCCTGGAGTTTCAGCAATGAGCAGTTCTTC	CAWSFSNEQFF
TRBV29-1	-	TRBJ2-7	TRBD1	TGCAGCGGCCGGGACAGGGGGCAAGAGCAGTACTTC	CSGRDRGQEQYF
TRBV29-1	few	TRBJ1-1	-	TGCAGCGCTCGGGAGAACACTGAAGCTTTCTTT	CSARENTEAFF
TRBV29-1	-	TRBJ2-2	-	TGCAGCTGTGGGAGAACGAACACCGGGGAGCTGTTTTTT	CSCGRTNTGELFF
TRBV30	-	TRBJ2-3	TRBD1	TGTGCCTGGACTACAGGGGAATGGGAACAGAAGTATTTT	CAWTTGEWEQKYF
TRBV7-2	-	TRBJ2-7	-	TGTGCCAGCAGCTTAAGGGACACCTACGAGCAGTACTTC	CASSLRDTYEQYF
TRBV6-6	-	TRBJ2-5	-	TGTGCCAGCAGCGACGGCAGGGGACGTCAAGAGACCCAGTACTTC	CASSDGRGRQETQYF
TRBV7-3	-	TRBJ1-1	-	TGTGCCAGCAGCTTATATGGAAGCACTGAAGCTTTCTTT	CASSLYGSTEAFF
TRBV18	-	TRBJ1-1	-	TGTGCCAGCTCACCACGGGGGAACACTGAAGCTTTCTTT	CASSPRGNTEAFF
TRBV5-1	-	TRBJ1-5	-	TGCGCCAGCAGCGAAGGGGCGCAGGGTCAGCCCCAGCATTTT	CASSEGAQGQPQHF
TRBV29-1	-	TRBJ2-2	-	TGCAGCGTTGTAACGCAGGGGTACACCGGGGAGCTGTTTTTT	CSVVTQGYTGELFF
TRBV30	few	TRBJ2-2	-	TGTGCCTGGAGTGTAGTGGATCCCGGGGAGCTGTTTTTT	CAWSVVDPGELFF
TRBV2	-	TRBJ1-1	-	TGTGCCAGCAGTGGCCGAGGAGCTTTCTTT	CASSGRGAFF
TRBV29-1	-	TRBJ1-2	-	TGCAGCGTTGAAAATTTGGGCTACACCTTC	CSVENLGYTF
TRBV29-1	few	TRBJ1-5	-	TGCAGCGTTTTGACAGACAATAGCAATCAGCCCCAGCATTTT	CSVLTDNSNQPQHF
TRBV7-9	-	TRBJ1-2	-	TGTGCCAGCAGCTCCTTCGGTCCGACGGCTGGCTACACCTTC	CASSSFGPTAGYTF
TRBV5-1	-	TRBJ2-1	-	TGCGCCAGCAGCTTTGGAGGGTTCGATGAGCAGTTCTTC	CASSFGGFDEQFF
TRBV7-3	once	TRBJ1-6	-	TGTGCCAGCAGCTTAGGTGGAGGGACTTCACCCCTCCACTTT	CASSLGGGTSPLHF
TRBV5-4	-	TRBJ2-1	TRBD1	TGTGCCAGCACCTCTCCGGGGACAGGGGTCAATGAGCAGTTCTTC	CASTSPGTGVNEQFF
TRBV12-5	-	TRBJ2-3	-	TGTGCTAGTGGTTTGGTAAGAGGGAGCGCAAATACGCAGTATTTT	CASGLVRGSANTQYF
TRBV29-1	-	TRBJ2-3	-	TGCAGCGTTCAGAGTACCACCACAGATACGCAGTATTTT	CSVQSTTTDTQYF
TRBV20-1	-	TRBJ2-5	-	TGCAGTGCCAAACCCCAAGAGACCCAGTACTTC	CSAKPQETQYF
TRBV5-1	once	TRBJ2-3	-	TGCGCCAGCAGCTTGCCCTCTAGCACAGATACGCAGTATTTT	CASSLPSSTDTQYF
TRBV7-2	-	TRBJ1-1	TRBD1	TGTGCCAGCAGCTTGACAGGGACGGACACTGAAGCTTTCTTT	CASSLTGTDTEAFF
TRBV30	once	TRBJ2-1	-	TGTGCCTGGGTGGCCTCCTACAATGAGCAGTTCTTC	CAWVASYNEQFF
TRBV7-2	-	TRBJ2-3	-	TGTGCCAGCAGCTGGGCAGGGGACACGCAGTATTTT	CASSWAGDTQYF
TRBV9	few	TRBJ1-6	-	TGTGCCAGCAGCCCCGGGCAGTACCATAATTCACCCCTCCACTTT	CASSPGQYHNSPLHF
TRBV9	once	TRBJ1-1	TRBD1	TGTGCCAGCAGCGCGGGACAGGGGTTAGGTGAAGCTTTCTTT	CASSAGQGLGEAFF
TRBV29-1	-	TRBJ1-2	-	TGCAGCGCTGCCCCCCAGGGAAGATATGGCTACACCTTC	CSAAPQGRYGYTF
TRBV15	once	TRBJ2-3	TRBD2	TGTGCCACCAGCCTTGGGACTAGCGGGGGAAAAGATACGCAGTATTTT	CATSLGTSGGKDTQYF
TRBV29-1	few	TRBJ1-5	-	TGCAGCGTCGAGGAGGGCTTGGGTCAGCCCCAGCATTTT	CSVEEGLGQPQHF
TRBV7-2	-	TRBJ2-7	-	TGTGCCAGCAACCAATGGGGGGCCACCTACGAGCAGTACTTC	CASNQWGATYEQYF
TRBV28	-	TRBJ2-1	TRBD1	TGTGCCAGCAGTGGGACAGGCCATGAGCAGTTCTTC	CASSGTGHEQFF
TRBV29-1	few	TRBJ2-2	TRBD1	TGCAGCGTTGCTGACAGGGGTGGCCGGGAGCTGTTTTTT	CSVADRGGRELFF
TRBV2	-	TRBJ1-1	-	TGTGCCAGCAGCTCGGGACGGCGGCTGGGAGCTTTCTTT	CASSSGRRLGAFF
TRBV29-1	few	TRBJ2-5	-	TGCAGCGTTGGAGGGCAGTACCAAGAGACCCAGTACTTC	CSVGGQYQETQYF
TRBV4-2	few	TRBJ2-2	-	TGTGCCAGCAGCCCGGGACGGAACACCGGGGAGCTGTTTTTT	CASSPGRNTGELFF
TRBV4-3	-	TRBJ1-2	TRBD1	TGCGCCAGCAGCCGCAACAGGGGGGAGGGCTACACCTTC	CASSRNRGEGYTF
TRBV29-1	-	TRBJ1-2	-	TGCAGCGTTGAGGCGGGAAACTATGGCTACACCTTC	CSVEAGNYGYTF
TRBV13	-	TRBJ2-7	-	TGTGCCAGCAGCTCCGGTACCTACGAGCAGTACTTC	CASSSGTYEQYF
TRBV25-1	-	TRBJ2-2	-	TGTGCCAGCAGTGATCTAACAGCCCCCAACACCGGGGAGCTGTTTTTT	CASSDLTAPNTGELFF
TRBV6-1	-	TRBJ2-5	TRBD1	TGTGCCAGCAACCTCCGGACAGGGGTGGAGACCCAGTACTTC	CASNLRTGVETQYF
TRBV7-9	-	TRBJ2-7	-	TGTGCCAGTACCGGGACAAGGACTTACGAGCAGTACTTC	CASTGTRTYEQYF
TRBV10-3	few	TRBJ2-3	-	TGTGCCATCAGCTACACAGATACGCAGTATTTT	CAISYTDTQYF
TRBV5-1	-	TRBJ2-2	-	TGCGCCAGCAGCTCCAGGGTGGGCCCGAACACCGGGGAGCTGTTTTTT	CASSSRVGPNTGELFF
TRBV2	-	TRBJ2-5	TRBD1	TGTGCCAGCACCCGACAGGGGACCCAAGAGACCCAGTACTTC	CASTRQGTQETQYF
TRBV5-4	-	TRBJ1-2	TRBD1	TGTGCCAGCAGCTTGGGCACAGGGGTTAACTATGGCTACACCTTC	CASSLGTGVNYGYTF
TRBV2	once	TRBJ2-3	-	TGTGCCAGTATCCTCATAGATACGCAGTATTTT	CASILIDTQYF
TRBV29-1	-	TRBJ1-4	-	TGCAGCGTTGACAGGGTTGAAAAACTGTTTTTT	CSVDRVEKLFF
TRBV21-1	-	TRBJ1-1	-	TGTGCCAGCAGCAAAGGGACAGTGAACACTGAAGCTTTCTTT	CASSKGTVNTEAFF
TRBV29-1	-	TRBJ1-1	-	TGCAGCGCCCCCGGGCGGCAGGGCATGAACACTGAAGCTTTCTTT	CSAPGRQGMNTEAFF
TRBV9	-	TRBJ2-5	TRBD1	TGTGCCAGCAGCGTAGGAGGCAGGGGGCCGGAGACCCAGTACTTC	CASSVGGRGPETQYF
TRBV29-1	-	TRBJ2-1	-	TGCAGCGGTACTCGATTCTCCTACAATGAGCAGTTCTTC	CSGTRFSYNEQFF
TRBV29-1	-	TRBJ2-5	-	TGCAGCGGCGGAGGGGGGGCGAGAGAAGAGACCCAGTACTTC	CSGGGGAREETQYF
TRBV5-1	-	TRBJ2-3	TRBD1	TGCGCCAGCAGCACAATGACAGGGGGAAGGGGCACAGATACGCAGTATTTT	CASSTMTGGRGTDTQYF